These 29 T cell receptor beta chains were all obtained from the same sample, sequenced in a study of cytomegalovirus exposure and HLA in healthy donors. This PCR relied on a set of 60 Vbeta primers and 13 Jbeta primers. Clones were sequenced by immunoSEQ multiplex PCR, and TCRdb holds only the in-frame ones, with some missing. The data hold approximately 150,000 clones, with roughly 79% observed a single time. The sequenced sample consisted of PBMCs. Source of these receptors: a woman aged 18-29 years in good health and CMV-seropositive.

The V gene is TRBV2, the J gene TRBJ1-1, with TRBD1 matching over 9 bases. V was clipped by 6 bases and J by 5 bases; unmatched bases: 4. This CDR3 region has 13 residues. The germline gives CDR1 SNHLY, CDR2 FYNNEI. The DNA of the CDR3 is TGTGCCAGCAGAGGACAGGGGTTAACTGAAGCTTTCTTT. Amino acids: CASRGQGLTEAFF.

Only one count was recorded for this clone. The rearrangement uses TRBV5-6 and TRBJ2-6; no firm D call. Looked up from germline, CDR1 is SGHDT and CDR2 is YYEEEE. Trimming took 5 bases from V and 2 from J, leaving 14 bases between them. CDR3 size: 16 residues. CDR3 region: CASSSIGDPGANVLTF. CDR3 bases: TGTGCCAGCAGTTCGATTGGAGATCCTGGGGCCAACGTCCTGACTTTC.

Comment on this clone: An end of the junction does not agree with germline; a read error may underlie this. V usage is TRBV7-7 and J usage is TRBJ2-5, with 8 nucleotides matching TRBD1. CDR3 size: 16 residues. The germline CDR1 and CDR2 sequences are SSHAT and FNYEAQ (reference sequence). This chain's CDR3 is CASSYIEWTGQETQYF. The CDR3 DNA reads TGTGCTAGCAGCTATATCGAATGGACAGGGCAAGAGACCCAGTACTTC.

V and J are TRBV29-1 and TRBJ1-1, with 8 positions matching TRBD1. The germline gives CDR1 SQVTM, CDR2 ANQGSEA. The CDR3 runs to 15 residues. Germline trimming cut 4 bases from V and 4 bases from J; bases unmatched to any gene: 11. The DNA of the CDR3 is TGCAGCGTTGGGGGGACAGGTATATTGGGCACTGAAGCTTTCTTT. Amino acid sequence: CSVGGTGILGTEAFF.

The V call is TRBV6-6, the J call TRBJ2-1, with TRBD2 as a possible D gene (6 bases). V dropped 2 bases and J dropped 8 bases, with 13 bases sitting between them. Germline CDR1 reads MNHNY; CDR2 reads SVGAGI (reference sequence). The CDR3 length is 14 residues. Here the CDR3 reads CASSYGGFNHEQFF. The CDR3 DNA is TGTGCCAGCAGTTACGGGGGGTTTAACCATGAGCAGTTCTTC.

The V call is TRBV19, the J call TRBJ1-6, with TRBD1 matching over 7 bases. V lost 5 bases to trimming and J lost 8 bases; unmatched junction nucleotides: 3. CDR1 and CDR2 from the germline V gene are LNHDA and SQIVND (reference sequence). The CDR3 extends over 13 amino acids. The DNA of the CDR3 is TGTGCCAGTAGTTACGACAGGGATTCACCCCTCCACTTT. It encodes CASSYDRDSPLHF.

The chain combines TRBV5-1 with TRBJ1-6; TRBD1 matches at 9 bases. The CDR3 is made up of 15 amino acids. Trimming at V came to 4 bases and at J to 8 bases, leaving 7 bases not matched to a gene. From germline, CDR1 is SGHRS and CDR2 YFSETQ. The chain's CDR3 is CASSLRTGDYSPLHF. Here the CDR3 DNA reads TGCGCCAGCAGCCTCAGGACAGGGGATTATTCACCCCTCCACTTT.

This clone turned up a few times. At one end the junction does not follow the germline gene, possibly because of a read error. The rearrangement uses TRBV5-6 and TRBJ1-3; possible D gene TRBD1, 6 bases. The germline V gene encodes CDR1 SGHDT and CDR2 YYEEEE. There are 11 residues in the CDR3. DNA of the CDR3: TGTGCCAGCAGCCCTGTACAGGGATTCCATTTT. Protein product: CASSPVQGFHF.

The chain uses TRBV6-5 and TRBJ1-2; no reliable D call. Germline CDR1 and CDR2: MNHEY and SVGAGI. The CDR3 extends over 14 amino acids. V lost 8 bases and J 6 bases, leaving 19 bases between the germline ends. The CDR3 DNA sequence: TGTGCCAGCGGGCTGGGTGATGGTGGTGATGGCTACACCTTC. Its protein product is CASGLGDGGDGYTF.

This clone has only a few counts. This chain joins TRBV29-1 and TRBJ2-7; 7 nucleotides match TRBD2. The trim removed 0 bases at V and 0 bases at J, leaving 8 bases unmatched. Germline V gene sequence: CDR1 SQVTM, CDR2 ANQGSEA. The length of the CDR3 is 16 residues. CDR3 in DNA: TGCAGCGTTGAAGATGGGGACGGGGGGTCCTCCTACGAGCAGTACTTC. Its protein product is CSVEDGDGGSSYEQYF.

This clone has only a few counts. The chain links TRBV13 to TRBJ2-1; TRBD2 matches at 9 bases. Germline values: CDR1 PRHDT, CDR2 FYEKMQ (reference sequence). This CDR3 is built from 15 residues. Trimming removed 0 bases from V and 13 bases from J; junction bases left unmatched: 10. CDR3: CASSLGAGGRQIQFF. The CDR3 DNA is TGTGCCAGCAGCTTAGGGGCGGGGGGGCGTCAAATTCAGTTCTTC. The full variable domain, rest sourced from reference TRBV13 and TRBJ2-1, is AAGVIQSPRHLIKEKRETATLKCYPIPRHDTVYWYQQGPGQDPQFLISFYEKMQSDKGSIPDRFSAQQFSDYHSELNMSSLELGDSALYFCASSLGAGGRQIQFFGPGTRLTVL.

The count of this clone is one. J is TRBJ2-1 and V is TRBV6-1; 8 nucleotides match TRBD2. Germline CDR1 is MNHNS and CDR2 is SASEGT. The CDR3 spans 14 residues. Trimming at V came to 7 bases and at J to 2 bases, leaving 4 bases not matched to a gene. The CDR3 DNA is TGTGCCAGCAATTCCGGGGGGGCCTACAATGAGCAGTTCTTC. This codes for CASNSGGAYNEQFF.

The chain couples TRBV5-1 to TRBJ2-7; 7 nucleotides align to TRBD1. With 0 bases clipped from V and 6 bases from J, the junction kept 0 bases outside the gene matches. Germline V CDR1 and CDR2: SGHRS, YFSETQ. There are 12 residues in the CDR3. As DNA, the CDR3 is TGCGCCAGCAGCTTGGGACAGGGCGAGCAGTACTTC. It yields the protein CASSLGQGEQYF.

The rearrangement joins TRBV27 to TRBJ2-1; D is perhaps TRBD2 (7 bases). This CDR3 comprises 15 residues. CDR1 and CDR2 from the germline V gene are MNHEY and SMNVEV (reference sequence). V lost 2 bases and J lost 7, with 15 bases in between. The CDR3 here is CASSLRWGGQNEQFF. The CDR3 nucleotides read TGTGCCAGCAGTTTACGGTGGGGGGGCCAAAATGAGCAGTTCTTC.

V and J are TRBV10-3 and TRBJ2-3, with D unresolved. Trimming took off 0 bases at V and 2 bases at J, with 12 bases between the two ends. The CDR3 runs 16 residues. CDR1 is ENHRY and CDR2 is SYGVKD in the germline V gene. DNA of the CDR3: TGTGCCATCAGTGAGTCTTGGCAGTTAGCCACAGATACGCAGTATTTT. Translated, it gives CAISESWQLATDTQYF.

To note about this clone: Relative to the germline gene, one junction end is altered; a read error may explain this. This chain uses TRBV5-6 with TRBJ2-6; no definite D call. This CDR3 region has 12 residues. CDR1 and CDR2 (germline): SGHDT, YYEEEE. The CDR3 DNA sequence: TGTGCCAGCAGTAGTACGCCCAACGGCCTGACTTTC. Its protein product is CASSSTPNGLTF.

The rearrangement joins TRBV27 to TRBJ1-5; perhaps TRBD1 as D (6 bases). The CDR3 is 14 amino acids. Germline CDR1 and CDR2: MNHEY and SMNVEV (reference sequence). The germline V and J ends were trimmed by 5 bases and 3 bases, with 11 bases remaining between them. The CDR3 DNA sequence: TGTGCCAGCAGTCCACAGGGATTCAATCAGCCCCAGCATTTT. This gives the protein CASSPQGFNQPQHF.

The gene calls are TRBV5-1 and TRBJ2-3; 7 bases map to TRBD1. The CDR3 extends over 14 amino acids. Germline loops: CDR1 SGHRS, CDR2 YFSETQ. J lost 6 bases, V lost 2 bases, and 6 bases had no gene match. CDR3 nucleotides: TGCGCCAGCAGCTTAAGACAGGGAGATGATACGCAGTATTTT. This sequence encodes CASSLRQGDDTQYF.

V and J are TRBV2 and TRBJ1-6; maybe TRBD1 (5 bases). Per the germline V gene, CDR1 is SNHLY and CDR2 is FYNNEI. CDR3 length: 14 amino acids. The ends were cut back, 8 bases at V and 8 bases at J, with 16 bases in the middle. The CDR3 bases are TGTGCCAGCGGGCTGCGGGGGGGATATTCACCCCTCCACTTT. This encodes CASGLRGGYSPLHF.

This clone was picked up one time. The V gene is TRBV2, the J gene TRBJ2-5; D gene ambiguous. Per germline, CDR1 SNHLY and CDR2 FYNNEI. The CDR3 loop spans 16 amino acids. V shed 6 bases and J shed 0 bases, with 17 bases lying between them. CDR3 DNA: TGTGCCAGCAGGGGCCCTCATTACACCTACCAAGAGACCCAGTACTTC. It is translated as CASRGPHYTYQETQYF.

This rearrangement joins TRBV5-1 to TRBJ1-6, with TRBD1 matching 8 bases. This CDR3 has 15 residues. Germline loops: CDR1 SGHRS, CDR2 YFSETQ. J was trimmed by 9 bases and V by 0 bases; bases with no gene match: 5. The CDR3 loop reads CASSLEFRGPSPLHF. The CDR3 DNA reads as TGCGCCAGCAGCTTGGAGTTCAGGGGGCCTTCACCCCTCCACTTT.

The chain joins TRBV2 to TRBJ1-6; D gene ambiguous. The CDR3 consists of 14 residues. The V gene's germline CDR1 is SNHLY and CDR2 FYNNEI. Trimming left V 9 bases short and J 10 bases short, with 19 bases between. The CDR3 here is CASVRMEEKSPLHF. The CDR3 coding sequence is TGTGCCAGTGTGAGGATGGAGGAGAAGTCACCCCTCCACTTT.

This chain uses TRBV4-2 with TRBJ2-1; 12 bases agree with TRBD1. The CDR3 is 17 residues long. Trimming cost V 2 bases and J 8 bases; bases outside gene matches: 10. Germline values: CDR1 LGHNA, CDR2 YNFKEQ. DNA for the CDR3: TGTGCCAGCAGCCAAAGGGTGACCGGGACAGGGGGCTATGAGCAGTTCTTC. Protein product: CASSQRVTGTGGYEQFF.

This rearrangement joins TRBV28 to TRBJ1-4; D remains ambiguous. The V gene lost 10 bases and the J gene lost 8 bases, with 14 bases spanning the gap. In germline, CDR1 is MDHEN, CDR2 SYDVKM. The CDR3 contains 12 residues. The CDR3 nucleotides are TGTGCCACCGCCGAAGCTAGGGAAAAACTGTTTTTT. Translated: CATAEAREKLFF.

The chain joins TRBV7-2 to TRBJ1-2, with D perhaps TRBD1 (6 bases). The CDR3 runs 14 residues. The germline CDR1 and CDR2 sequences are SGHTA and FQGNSA. Trimming removed 2 bases from V and 6 bases from J, with 13 bases in between. CDR3 coding DNA: TGTGCCAGCAGCTTACGCGGGGGGGCAGATGGCTACACCTTC. Translating it yields CASSLRGGADGYTF.

The genes are TRBV7-8 and TRBJ2-3, with TRBD2 identical over 11 bases. The V gene's germline CDR1 is SGHVS and CDR2 FQNEAQ. The V segment lost 5 bases and the J segment 0 bases; nucleotides outside the gene matches: 4. This CDR3 has 16 residues. The CDR3 DNA follows: TGTGCCAGCAGCCCAAGACTAGCGGGGAGCACAGATACGCAGTATTTT. As protein: CASSPRLAGSTDTQYF.

The chain is built from TRBV7-2 and TRBJ2-4, with D perhaps matching TRBD1 (9 bases). The CDR3 covers 19 residues. CDR1 is SGHTA and CDR2 is FQGNSA in the germline V gene. Trimming took off 6 bases at V and 1 base at J, with 25 bases between the two ends. CDR3 protein: CASRLGGTGGGGAKNIQYF. For the CDR3, the DNA is TGTGCCAGCAGACTCGGGGGTACAGGGGGCGGGGGGGCCAAAAACATTCAGTACTTC.

This sequence joins TRBV29-1 and TRBJ2-7; D perhaps matches TRBD1 (5 bases). Germline V gives CDR1 SQVTM, CDR2 ANQGSEA. Trimming took off 0 bases at V and 3 bases at J, with 9 bases between the two ends. The CDR3 is 13 residues long. The CDR3 reads CSVEDGQLYEQYF. The CDR3 DNA follows: TGCAGCGTTGAAGATGGACAACTCTACGAGCAGTACTTC.

The chain links TRBV28 to TRBJ1-5; D not certain. CDR1 and CDR2 (germline): MDHEN, SYDVKM. V was trimmed by 6 bases and J by 6 bases, leaving 18 bases between them. The CDR3 spans 15 residues. The CDR3 sequence: CASRPPGRAAQPQHF. CDR3 sequence (DNA): TGTGCCAGCAGGCCCCCTGGGCGGGCGGCTCAGCCCCAGCATTTT.